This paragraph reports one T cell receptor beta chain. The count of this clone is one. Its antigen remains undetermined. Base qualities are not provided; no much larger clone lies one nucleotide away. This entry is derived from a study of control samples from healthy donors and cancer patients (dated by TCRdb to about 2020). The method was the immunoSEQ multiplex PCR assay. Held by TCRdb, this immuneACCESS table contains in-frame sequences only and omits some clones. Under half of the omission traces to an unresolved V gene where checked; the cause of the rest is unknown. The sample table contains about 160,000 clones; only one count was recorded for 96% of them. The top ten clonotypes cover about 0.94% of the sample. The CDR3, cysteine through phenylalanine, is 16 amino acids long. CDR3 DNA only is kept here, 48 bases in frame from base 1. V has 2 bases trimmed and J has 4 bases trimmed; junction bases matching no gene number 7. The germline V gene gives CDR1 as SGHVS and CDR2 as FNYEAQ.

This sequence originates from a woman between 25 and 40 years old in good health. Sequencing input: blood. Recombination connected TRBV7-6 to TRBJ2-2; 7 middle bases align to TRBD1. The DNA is TGTGCCAGCAGCTTACTAACAGGGGTGGGCACCGGGGAGCTGTTTTTT. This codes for CASSLLTGVGTGELFF.